This T cell receptor beta chain was recovered during a study of OX40 agonist ivuxolimab in advanced cancers. Findings of the study overall: Some nonresponders additionally presented with little normalized T-cell clonal expansion.

Profiling relied on immunoSEQ multiplex PCR, and the TCRdb table lists in-frame clones only, not all of them. The table shows tens of thousands of clones, with 82% occurring only once. To note about this clone: What it binds is unknown.

Deletions cut 0 bases from V and 2 bases from J, with 5 bases between. CDR1 LNHDA and CDR2 SQIVND come from the germline V gene (reference sequence). The CDR3 runs to 14 residues. The sample here was CD4+ or CD8+ T cells sorted from blood, taken in a trial of the OX40 agonist ivuxolimab. The origin of this receptor is an adult with an advanced solid tumor such as melanoma, head and neck, liver or kidney cancer. The chain recombines TRBV19 with TRBJ1-5, with no clear D. The DNA of the CDR3 is TGTGCCAGTAGTATAGATAGGGGCAATCAGCCCCAGCATTTT. This sequence encodes CASSIDRGNQPQHF.